This T cell receptor beta chain was documented in a study of PD-1 blockade in classical Hodgkin lymphoma. Findings and caveats of the study: According to reports, newly diagnosed patients had lower baseline TCR diversity than healthy donors, and relapsed/refractory patients had lower baseline TCR diversity still.

Time point indicated: newly diagnosed, previously untreated cHL patient sample. Thawed PBMCs underwent magnetic negative selection to yield purified CD4+ T cells. The study compared against PBMCs from newly diagnosed, untreated classical Hodgkin lymphoma. There are 13 residues in the CDR3. Germline CDR1 is SNHLY and CDR2 is FYNNEI. Trimming removed 4 bases from V and 0 bases from J, with 4 bases in between. The data were produced by immunoSEQ multiplex PCR, yet TCRdb's version contains in-frame clones alone and is incomplete. The sample lists about 3,300 clones, about four fifths occurring once. This clone appeared once. The antigen is not known.

The sample consisted of CD4+ T cells from blood. This chain uses TRBV2 with TRBJ1-3; no firm D call. The source of this sequence is a human donor with classical Hodgkin lymphoma. Here the CDR3 reads CASSGASGNTIYF. For the CDR3, the DNA is TGTGCCAGCAGTGGAGCCTCTGGAAACACCATATATTTT.